Below, one T cell receptor beta chain is given with its context. This sample stems from a study of control samples from healthy donors and cancer patients. The V gene's germline CDR1 is SGHNT and CDR2 YYREEE (reference sequence). Trimming took off 0 bases at V and 4 bases at J, with 17 bases between the two ends. The CDR3 totals 17 residues. TCRdb's table, derived via immunoSEQ multiplex PCR, lists solely in-frame clones and lacks some. Counted here are 150,000 to 180,000 clones, about 93% occurring once; the ten biggest clones make up roughly 2.3%. J is TRBJ2-1 and V is TRBV5-4; a weak D match, TRBD2 (5 bases). Source material: blood. This TCR was recovered from a man in his forties or fifties in good health. This CDR3 is CASSLAPSTGTYNEQFF. CDR3 coding DNA: TGTGCCAGCAGCTTGGCACCCAGCACGGGAACTTACAATGAGCAGTTCTTC.